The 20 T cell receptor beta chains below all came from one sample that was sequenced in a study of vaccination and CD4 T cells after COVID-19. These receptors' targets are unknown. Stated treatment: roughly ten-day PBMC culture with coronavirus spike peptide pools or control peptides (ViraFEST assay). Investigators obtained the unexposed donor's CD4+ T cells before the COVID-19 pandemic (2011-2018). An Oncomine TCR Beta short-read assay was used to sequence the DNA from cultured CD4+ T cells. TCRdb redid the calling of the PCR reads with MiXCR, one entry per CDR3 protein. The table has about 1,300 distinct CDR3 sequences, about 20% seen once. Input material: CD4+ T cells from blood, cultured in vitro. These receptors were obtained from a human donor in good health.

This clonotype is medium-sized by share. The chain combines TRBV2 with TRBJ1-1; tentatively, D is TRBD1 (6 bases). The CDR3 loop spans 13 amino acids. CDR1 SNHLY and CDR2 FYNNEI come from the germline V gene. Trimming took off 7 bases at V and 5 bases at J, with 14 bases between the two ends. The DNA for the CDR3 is TGTGCCAGCACAACAGGGCGAAGGACTGAAGCTTTCTTT. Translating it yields CASTTGRRTEAFF.

The CDR3, as DNA: TGTGCCAGCAGCTTGGGAGGACAGGTTCGCAGCACAGATACGCAGTATTTT. It translates to CASSLGGQVRSTDTQYF. The V call is TRBV5-4, the J call TRBJ2-3; 7 bases are a match to TRBD1. With 0 bases clipped from V and 0 bases from J, the junction kept 7 bases outside the gene matches. From germline, CDR1 is SGHNT and CDR2 YYREEE (reference sequence). CDR3 length: 17 amino acids.

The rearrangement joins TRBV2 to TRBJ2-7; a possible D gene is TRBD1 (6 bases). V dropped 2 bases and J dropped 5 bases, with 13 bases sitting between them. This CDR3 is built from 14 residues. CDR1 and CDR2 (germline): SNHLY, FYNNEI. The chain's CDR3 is CASSEWAGDNEQYF. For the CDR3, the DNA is TGTGCCAGCAGTGAATGGGCAGGGGATAACGAGCAGTACTTC.

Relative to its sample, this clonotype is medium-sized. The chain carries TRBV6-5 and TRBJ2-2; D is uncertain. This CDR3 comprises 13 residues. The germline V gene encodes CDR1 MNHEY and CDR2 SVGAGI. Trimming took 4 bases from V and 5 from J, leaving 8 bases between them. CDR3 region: CASSSMGTGELFF. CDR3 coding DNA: TGTGCCAGCAGTTCTATGGGTACCGGGGAGCTGTTTTTT.

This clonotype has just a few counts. The CDR3 sequence: CASSLNVDQPQHF. In nucleotides, the CDR3 is TGTGCCAGCAGCTTAAACGTAGATCAGCCCCAGCATTTT. This chain links TRBV11-2 with TRBJ1-5; D remains ambiguous. Looked up from germline, CDR1 is SGHAT and CDR2 is FQNNGV. V dropped 2 bases and J dropped 5 bases, with 7 bases sitting between them. CDR3 length: 13 residues.

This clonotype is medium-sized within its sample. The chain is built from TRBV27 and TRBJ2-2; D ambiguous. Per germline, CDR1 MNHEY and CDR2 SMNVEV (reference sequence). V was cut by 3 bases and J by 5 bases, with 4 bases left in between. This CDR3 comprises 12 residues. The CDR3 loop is CASSLLTGELFF. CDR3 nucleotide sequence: TGTGCCAGCAGTTTGTTGACCGGGGAGCTGTTTTTT.

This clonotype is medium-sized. This CDR3 reads CASSRQAYSNQPQHF. Here the CDR3 DNA reads TGTGCCAGCAGTCGACAGGCTTATAGCAATCAGCCCCAGCATTTT. This chain connects TRBV6-1 to TRBJ1-5, with D possibly being TRBD1 (6 bases). The V gene lost 5 bases and the J gene lost 0 bases, with 11 bases spanning the gap. The CDR3 is 15 amino acids. Germline CDR1 MNHNS, CDR2 SASEGT.

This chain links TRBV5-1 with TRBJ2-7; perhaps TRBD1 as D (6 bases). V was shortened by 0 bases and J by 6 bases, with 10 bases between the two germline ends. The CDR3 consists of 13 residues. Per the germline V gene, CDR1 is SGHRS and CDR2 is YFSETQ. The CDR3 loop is CASSLVSGAEQYF. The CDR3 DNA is TGCGCCAGCAGCTTGGTCTCAGGGGCCGAGCAGTACTTC. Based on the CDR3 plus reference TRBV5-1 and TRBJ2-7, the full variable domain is KAGVTQTPRYLIKTRGQQVTLSCSPISGHRSVSWYQQTPGQGLQFLFEYFSETQRNKGNFPGRFSGRQFSNSRSEMNVSTLELGDSALYLCASSLVSGAEQYFGPGTRLTVT.

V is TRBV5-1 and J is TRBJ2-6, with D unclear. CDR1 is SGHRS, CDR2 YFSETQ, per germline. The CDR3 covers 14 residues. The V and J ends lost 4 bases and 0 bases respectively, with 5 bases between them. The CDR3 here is CASSQTSGANVLTF. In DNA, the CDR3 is TGCGCCAGCAGCCAGACCTCTGGGGCCAACGTCCTGACTTTC.

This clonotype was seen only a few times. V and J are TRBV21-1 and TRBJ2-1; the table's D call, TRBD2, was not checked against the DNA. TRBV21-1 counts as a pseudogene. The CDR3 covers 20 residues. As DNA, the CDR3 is TGTGCCAGCAGCAAAGATCTGGGGACTAGCGGGACCAGCTCCTACAATGAGCAGTTCTTC. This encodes CASSKDLGTSGTSSYNEQFF.

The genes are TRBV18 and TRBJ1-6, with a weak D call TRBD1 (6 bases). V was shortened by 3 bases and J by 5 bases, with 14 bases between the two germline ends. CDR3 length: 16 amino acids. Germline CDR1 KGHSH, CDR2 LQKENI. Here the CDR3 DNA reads TGTGCCAGCTCACCCAGCCCGGGACATGATAATTCACCCCTCCACTTT. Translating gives CASSPSPGHDNSPLHF.

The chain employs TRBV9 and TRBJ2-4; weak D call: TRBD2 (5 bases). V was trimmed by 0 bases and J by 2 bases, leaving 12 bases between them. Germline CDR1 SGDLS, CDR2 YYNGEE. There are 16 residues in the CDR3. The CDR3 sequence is CASSVETSGTKNIQYF. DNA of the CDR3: TGTGCCAGCAGCGTAGAAACCTCGGGAACCAAAAACATTCAGTACTTC.

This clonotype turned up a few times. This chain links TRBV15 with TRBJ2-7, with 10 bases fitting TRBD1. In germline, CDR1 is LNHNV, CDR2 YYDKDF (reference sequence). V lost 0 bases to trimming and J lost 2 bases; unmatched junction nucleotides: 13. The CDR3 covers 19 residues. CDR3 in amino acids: CATSRDNKRQGAPTYEQYF. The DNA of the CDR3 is TGTGCCACCAGCAGAGACAATAAACGACAGGGGGCGCCCACCTACGAGCAGTACTTC.

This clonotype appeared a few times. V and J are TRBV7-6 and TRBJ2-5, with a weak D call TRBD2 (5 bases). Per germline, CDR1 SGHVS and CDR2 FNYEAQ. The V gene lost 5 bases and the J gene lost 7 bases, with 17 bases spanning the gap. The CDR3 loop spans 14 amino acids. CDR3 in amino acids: CASSLGGQALTQYF. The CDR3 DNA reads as TGTGCCAGCAGCCTAGGCGGGCAGGCCCTGACCCAGTACTTC.

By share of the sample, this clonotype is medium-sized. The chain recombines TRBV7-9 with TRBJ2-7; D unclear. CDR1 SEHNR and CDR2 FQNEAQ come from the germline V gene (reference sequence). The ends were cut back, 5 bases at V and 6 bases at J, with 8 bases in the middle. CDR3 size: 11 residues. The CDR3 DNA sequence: TGTGCCAGCAGCCCTGTACGCGAGCAGTACTTC. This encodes CASSPVREQYF. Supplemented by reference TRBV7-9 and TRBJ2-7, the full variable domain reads DTGVSQNPRHKITKRGQNVTFRCDPISEHNRLYWYRQTLGQGPEFLTYFQNEAQLEKSRLLSDRFSAERPKGSFSTLEIQRTEQGDSAMYLCASSPVREQYFGPGTRLTVT.

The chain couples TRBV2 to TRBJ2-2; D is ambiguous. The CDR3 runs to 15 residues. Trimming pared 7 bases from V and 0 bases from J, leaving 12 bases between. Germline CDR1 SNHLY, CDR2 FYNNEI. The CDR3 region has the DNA TGTGCCAGCACTTTTACCGCTACGAACACCGGGGAGCTGTTTTTT. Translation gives CASTFTATNTGELFF.

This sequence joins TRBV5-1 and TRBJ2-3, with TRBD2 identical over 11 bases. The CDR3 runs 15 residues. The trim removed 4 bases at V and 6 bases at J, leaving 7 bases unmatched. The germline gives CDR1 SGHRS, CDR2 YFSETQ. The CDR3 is CASSLGLAGGDTQYF. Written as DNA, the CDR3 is TGCGCCAGCAGCCTCGGACTAGCGGGTGGGGATACGCAGTATTTT. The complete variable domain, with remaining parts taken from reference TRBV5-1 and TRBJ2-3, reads KAGVTQTPRYLIKTRGQQVTLSCSPISGHRSVSWYQQTPGQGLQFLFEYFSETQRNKGNFPGRFSGRQFSNSRSEMNVSTLELGDSALYLCASSLGLAGGDTQYFGPGTRLTVL.

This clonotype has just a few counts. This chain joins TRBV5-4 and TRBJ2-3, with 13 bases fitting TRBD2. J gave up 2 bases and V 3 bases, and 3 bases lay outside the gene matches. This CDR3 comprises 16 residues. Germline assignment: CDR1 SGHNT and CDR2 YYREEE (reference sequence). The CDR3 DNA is TGTGCCAGCAGCTCTGGGACTAGCGGGAACACAGATACGCAGTATTTT. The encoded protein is CASSSGTSGNTDTQYF. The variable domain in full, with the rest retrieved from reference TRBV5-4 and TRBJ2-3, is ETGVTQSPTHLIKTRGQQVTLRCSSQSGHNTVSWYQQALGQGPQFIFQYYREEENGRGNFPPRFSGLQFPNYSSELNVNALELDDSALYLCASSSGTSGNTDTQYFGPGTRLTVL.

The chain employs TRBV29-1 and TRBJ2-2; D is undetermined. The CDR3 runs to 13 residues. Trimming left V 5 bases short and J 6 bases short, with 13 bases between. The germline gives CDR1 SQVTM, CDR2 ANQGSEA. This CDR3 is CSVHQESAGELFF. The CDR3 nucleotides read TGCAGCGTTCATCAGGAATCCGCCGGGGAGCTGTTTTTT.

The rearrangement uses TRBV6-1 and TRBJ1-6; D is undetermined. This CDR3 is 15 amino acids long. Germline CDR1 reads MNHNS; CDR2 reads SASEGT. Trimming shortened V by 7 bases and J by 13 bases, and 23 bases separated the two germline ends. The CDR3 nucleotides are TGTGCCAGCACCAATAGCCCGGGCCCACTTTCGCCCCTCCACTTT. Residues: CASTNSPGPLSPLHF.